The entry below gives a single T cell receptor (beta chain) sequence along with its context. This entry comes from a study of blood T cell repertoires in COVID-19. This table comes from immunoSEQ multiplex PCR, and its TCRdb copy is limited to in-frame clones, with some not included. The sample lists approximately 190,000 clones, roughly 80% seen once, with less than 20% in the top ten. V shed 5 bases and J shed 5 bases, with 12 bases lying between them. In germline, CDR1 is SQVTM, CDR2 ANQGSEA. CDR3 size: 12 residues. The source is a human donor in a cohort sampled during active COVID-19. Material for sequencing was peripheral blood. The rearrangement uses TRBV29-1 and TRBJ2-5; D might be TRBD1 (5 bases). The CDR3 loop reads CSVTGPAETQYF. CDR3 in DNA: TGCAGCGTTACAGGACCGGCGGAGACCCAGTACTTC.